This TCR beta chain was identified during a study of blood T cell repertoires in COVID-19. Profiling relied on immunoSEQ multiplex PCR, and the TCRdb table lists in-frame clones only, not all of them. There are fewer than 400,000 clones in the sample; 86% occur only once, and around 4% lies in the top ten. This CDR3 region has 15 residues. Germline values: CDR1 LNHDA, CDR2 SQIVND (reference sequence). V lost 8 bases and J lost 4; bases outside the gene matches: 7. Assignments of participants to cohorts depended upon their own reported clinical history. Recovered status in Cohort 3 required two negative PCRs, clearance, or symptom resolution.

The rearrangement uses TRBV19 and TRBJ2-2, with 10 nucleotides matching TRBD2. Sequencing input: PBMCs or T cells enriched from blood (not recorded which). This TCR derives from a man younger than 45 who had recovered from COVID-19. This CDR3 is CASLAVAGGTGELFF. CDR3 coding DNA: TGTGCCAGTTTGGCTGTAGCGGGGGGCACCGGGGAGCTGTTTTTT.